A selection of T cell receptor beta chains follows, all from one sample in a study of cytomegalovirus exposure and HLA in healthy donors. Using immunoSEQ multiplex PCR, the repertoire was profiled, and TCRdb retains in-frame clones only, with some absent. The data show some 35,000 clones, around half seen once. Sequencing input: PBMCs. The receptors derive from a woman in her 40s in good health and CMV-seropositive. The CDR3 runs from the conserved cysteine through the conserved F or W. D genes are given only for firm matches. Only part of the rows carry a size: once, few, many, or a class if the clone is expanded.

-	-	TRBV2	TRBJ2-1	CASSAGGGRDEQFF	TGTGCCAGCAGTGCCGGCGGGGGCCGGGATGAGCAGTTCTTC
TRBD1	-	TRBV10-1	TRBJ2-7	CASSPSRGGKVDEQYF	TGCGCCAGCAGTCCATCGAGAGGGGGCAAGGTCGACGAGCAGTACTTC
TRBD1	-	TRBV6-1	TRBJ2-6	CASSEGQGTWVSGANVLTF	TGTGCCAGCAGTGAGGGACAGGGGACATGGGTGAGCGGGGCCAACGTCCTGACTTTC
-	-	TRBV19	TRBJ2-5	CASSTQTGEAQYF	TGTGCCAGTAGTACACAGACGGGAGAGGCCCAGTACTTC
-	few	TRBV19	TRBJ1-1	CASQSFGEAFF	TGTGCCAGCCAGTCCTTTGGTGAAGCTTTCTTT
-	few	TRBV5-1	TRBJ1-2	CASSLAQGTYGYTF	TGCGCCAGCAGCTTGGCGCAGGGGACCTATGGCTACACCTTC
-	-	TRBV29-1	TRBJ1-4	CSATTGLNEKLFF	TGCAGCGCCACCACAGGGTTGAATGAAAAACTGTTTTTT
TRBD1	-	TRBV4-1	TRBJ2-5	CASSQGQGIAETQYF	TGCGCCAGCAGCCAAGGACAGGGGATAGCAGAGACCCAGTACTTC
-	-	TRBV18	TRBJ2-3	CASSSEAILTDTQYF	TGTGCCAGCTCTTCAGAGGCCATCCTCACAGATACGCAGTATTTT
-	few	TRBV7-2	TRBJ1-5	CASSFGGRDQPQHF	TGTGCCAGCAGCTTCGGAGGACGCGATCAGCCCCAGCATTTT
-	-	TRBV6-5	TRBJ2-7	CASSPNSSGYEQYF	TGTGCCAGCAGTCCCAATTCTTCGGGGTACGAGCAGTACTTC
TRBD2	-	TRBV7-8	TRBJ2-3	CASSHRTSGGPSTDTQYF	TGTGCCAGCAGCCATCGGACTAGCGGGGGCCCTAGCACAGATACGCAGTATTTT
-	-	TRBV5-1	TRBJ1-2	CASSPGRERINYGYTF	TGCGCCAGCAGCCCGGGGCGGGAGAGAATTAACTATGGCTACACCTTC
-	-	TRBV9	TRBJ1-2	CASSSPGGADGYTF	TGTGCCAGCAGCTCCCCGGGGGGGGCGGATGGCTACACCTTC
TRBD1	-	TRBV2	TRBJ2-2	CASSRDRVSTGELFF	TGTGCCAGCAGCCGGGACAGGGTATCTACCGGGGAGCTGTTTTTT
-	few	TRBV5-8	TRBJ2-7	CASSLAGGTIYEQYF	TGTGCCAGCAGCTTGGCCGGGGGGACAATTTACGAGCAGTACTTC
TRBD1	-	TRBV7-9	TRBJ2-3	CASSGQGADTQYF	TGTGCCAGCAGCGGACAGGGGGCAGATACGCAGTATTTT
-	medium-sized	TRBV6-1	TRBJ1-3	CASSPPAGSGNTIYF	TGTGCCAGCAGTCCCCCCGCAGGCTCTGGAAACACCATATATTTT
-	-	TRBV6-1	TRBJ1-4	CASSEVGGGNEKLFF	TGTGCCAGCAGTGAAGTGGGAGGGGGGAATGAAAAACTGTTTTTT
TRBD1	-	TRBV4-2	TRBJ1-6	CASSQGQGRNNSPLHF	TGTGCCAGCAGCCAAGGACAGGGGCGGAATAATTCACCCCTCCACTTT
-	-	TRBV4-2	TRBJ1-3	CASSQRGSSGNTIYF	TGTGCCAGCAGCCAAAGGGGGAGCTCTGGAAACACCATATATTTT
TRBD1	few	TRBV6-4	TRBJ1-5	CASSDRGRYSNQPQHF	TGTGCCAGCAGTGACAGGGGGCGCTATAGCAATCAGCCCCAGCATTTT
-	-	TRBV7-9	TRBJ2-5	CASSTRAKGLETQYF	TGTGCCAGCAGCACTCGGGCCAAGGGGTTGGAGACCCAGTACTTC
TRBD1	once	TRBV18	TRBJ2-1	CASSPISRDRQYNEQFF	TGTGCCAGCTCACCCATCAGCCGGGACAGACAGTACAATGAGCAGTTCTTC
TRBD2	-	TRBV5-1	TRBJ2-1	CASSWGGDHNEQFF	TGCGCCAGCAGCTGGGGGGGGGACCACAATGAGCAGTTCTTC
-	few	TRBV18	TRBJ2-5	CASSPGRRGEETQYF	TGTGCCAGCTCACCTGGTCGCAGGGGAGAAGAGACCCAGTACTTC
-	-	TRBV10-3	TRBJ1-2	CAISESPGPLINYGYTF	TGTGCCATCAGTGAGTCGCCAGGGCCCCTAATTAACTATGGCTACACCTTC
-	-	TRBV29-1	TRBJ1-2	CSVNVYNYGYTF	TGCAGCGTTAATGTTTATAACTATGGCTACACCTTC
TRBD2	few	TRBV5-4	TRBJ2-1	CASSLGGGQRGYNEQFF	TGTGCCAGCAGCTTGGGGGGCGGGCAGCGGGGATACAATGAGCAGTTCTTC
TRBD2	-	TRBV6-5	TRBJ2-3	CASSYSSGGVTDTQYF	TGTGCCAGCAGTTACTCGAGCGGGGGGGTAACAGATACGCAGTATTTT
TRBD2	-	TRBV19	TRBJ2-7	CASSIGSGGEQYF	TGTGCCAGTAGTATAGGTAGCGGGGGCGAGCAGTACTTC
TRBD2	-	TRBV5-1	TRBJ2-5	CASSYLAGEQETQYF	TGCGCTAGCAGCTATTTAGCGGGGGAGCAAGAGACCCAGTACTTC
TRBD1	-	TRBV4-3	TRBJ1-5	CASSQTGGNQPQHF	TGCGCCAGCAGCCAAACAGGGGGCAATCAGCCCCAGCATTTT
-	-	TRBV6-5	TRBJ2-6	CASDSTGAGANVLTF	TGTGCCAGCGACTCTACGGGAGCTGGGGCCAACGTCCTGACTTTC
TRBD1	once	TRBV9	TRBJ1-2	CASSPGTGGGYGYTF	TGTGCCAGCAGCCCCGGGACAGGGGGTGGCTATGGCTACACCTTC
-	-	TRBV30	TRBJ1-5	CAWSVIRAGGNQPQHF	TGTGCCTGGAGTGTAATTAGGGCAGGGGGCAATCAGCCCCAGCATTTT
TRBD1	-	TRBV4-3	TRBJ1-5	CASSQNFPSDRGGQHF	TGCGCCAGCAGCCAAAATTTTCCTAGCGACAGGGGCGGCCAGCATTTT
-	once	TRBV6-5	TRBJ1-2	CASSPDIYYGYTF	TGTGCCAGCAGTCCTGACATCTACTATGGCTACACCTTC
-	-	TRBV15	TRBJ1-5	CATSSGPGGNQPQHF	TGTGCCACCAGCAGTGGTCCAGGGGGCAATCAGCCCCAGCATTTT
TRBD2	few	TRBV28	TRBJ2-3	CASGVVGTSGGRGTDTQYF	TGTGCCAGCGGTGTGGTAGGGACTAGCGGGGGTCGTGGGACAGATACGCAGTATTTT
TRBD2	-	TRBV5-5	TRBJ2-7	CASSWEGGSYEQYF	TGTGCCAGCAGTTGGGAGGGCGGGTCCTACGAGCAGTACTTC
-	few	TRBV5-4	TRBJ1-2	CASSLDSYGYTF	TGTGCCAGCAGCTTGGACAGCTATGGCTACACCTTC
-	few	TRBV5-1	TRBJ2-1	CASSLVQNLPNEQFF	TGCGCCAGCAGCTTGGTACAGAACTTACCCAATGAGCAGTTCTTC
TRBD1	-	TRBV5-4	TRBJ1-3	CASSLGTGSGNTIYF	TGTGCCAGCAGCTTGGGGACAGGGTCTGGAAACACCATATATTTT
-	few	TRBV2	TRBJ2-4	CASSDRGPAKNIQYF	TGTGCCAGCAGTGACCGCGGCCCCGCCAAAAACATTCAGTACTTC
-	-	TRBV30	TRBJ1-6	CAWALVGPRSPLHF	TGTGCCTGGGCCCTGGTGGGCCCCCGCTCACCCCTCCACTTT
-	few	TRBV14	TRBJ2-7	CASSSSPGRRAYEQYF	TGTGCCAGCAGCTCAAGCCCGGGACGGAGGGCCTACGAGCAGTACTTC
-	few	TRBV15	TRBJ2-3	CATSRVVGATHTQYF	TGTGCCACCAGCAGAGTCGTTGGGGCTACGCATACGCAGTATTTT
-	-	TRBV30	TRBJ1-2	CAWSVSVGWGRDYGYTF	TGTGCCTGGAGTGTATCGGTCGGATGGGGCAGAGACTATGGCTACACCTTC
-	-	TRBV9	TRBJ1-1	CASSVLAGTEAFF	TGTGCCAGCAGCGTATTAGCGGGCACTGAAGCTTTCTTT
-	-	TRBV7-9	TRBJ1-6	CASSRDTSSYNSPLHF	TGTGCCAGCAGCCGCGACACGAGCTCCTATAATTCACCCCTCCACTTT
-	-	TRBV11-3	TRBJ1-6	CASSEDSVNSPLHF	TGTGCCAGCAGCGAGGACAGCGTAAATTCACCCCTCCACTTT
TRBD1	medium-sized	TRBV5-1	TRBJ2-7	CASSLQGGIYEQYF	TGCGCCAGCAGCTTACAGGGGGGAATCTACGAGCAGTACTTC
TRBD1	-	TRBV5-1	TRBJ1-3	CASSQTGVGNTIYF	TGCGCCAGCAGCCAGACAGGGGTAGGAAACACCATATATTTT
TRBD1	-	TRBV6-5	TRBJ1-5	CASSRGQGSNQPQHF	TGTGCCAGCAGCCGGGGACAGGGCAGCAATCAGCCCCAGCATTTT
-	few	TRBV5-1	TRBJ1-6	CASSLGYSNSPLHF	TGCGCCAGCAGCTTGGGCTATAGTAATTCACCCCTCCACTTT
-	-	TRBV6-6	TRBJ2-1	CASTRRGSYNEQFF	TGTGCCAGCACTAGACGGGGCTCCTACAATGAGCAGTTCTTC
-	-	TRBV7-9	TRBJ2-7	CASSLIVGTKYEQYF	TGTGCCAGCAGCTTAATCGTGGGGACAAAATACGAGCAGTACTTC
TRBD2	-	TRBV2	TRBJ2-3	CASRLAGGQDTSYF	TGTGCCAGCCGACTAGCGGGGGGGCAAGATACGTCGTATTTT
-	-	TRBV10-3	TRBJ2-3	CAISDRGGDTQYF	TGTGCCATCAGTGATCGCGGTGGAGATACGCAGTATTTT